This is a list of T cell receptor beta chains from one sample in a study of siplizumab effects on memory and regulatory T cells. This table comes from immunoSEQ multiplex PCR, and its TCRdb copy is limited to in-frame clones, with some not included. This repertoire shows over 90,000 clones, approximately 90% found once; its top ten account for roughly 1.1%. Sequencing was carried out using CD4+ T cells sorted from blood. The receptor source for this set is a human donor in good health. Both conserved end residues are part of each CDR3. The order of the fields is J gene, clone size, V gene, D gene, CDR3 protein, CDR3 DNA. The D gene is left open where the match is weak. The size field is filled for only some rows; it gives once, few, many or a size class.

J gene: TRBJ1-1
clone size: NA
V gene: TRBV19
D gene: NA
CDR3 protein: CASTNTYTEAFF
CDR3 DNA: TGTGCCAGTACCAATACTTACACTGAAGCTTTCTTT

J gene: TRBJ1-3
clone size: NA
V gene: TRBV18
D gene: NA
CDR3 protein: CASSGRQLGRSGNTIYF
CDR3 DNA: TGTGCCAGCTCGGGGCGGCAGCTAGGCCGCTCTGGAAACACCATATATTTT

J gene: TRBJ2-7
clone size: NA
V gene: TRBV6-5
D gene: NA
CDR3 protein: CASATTAYEQYF
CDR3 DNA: TGTGCCAGCGCCACAACAGCTTACGAGCAGTACTTC

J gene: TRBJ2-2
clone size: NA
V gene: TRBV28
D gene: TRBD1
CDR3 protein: CASSVIGQGAYTGELFF
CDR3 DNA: TGTGCCAGCAGTGTAATTGGTCAGGGGGCGTACACCGGGGAGCTGTTTTTT

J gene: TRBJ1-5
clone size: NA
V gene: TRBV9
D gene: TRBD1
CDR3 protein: CASSVTGGNQPQHF
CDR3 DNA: TGTGCCAGCAGCGTGACAGGGGGCAATCAGCCCCAGCATTTT

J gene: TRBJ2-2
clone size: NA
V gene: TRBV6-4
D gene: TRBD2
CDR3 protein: CASSGTSGANTGELFF
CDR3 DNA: TGTGCCAGCAGTGGAACTAGCGGGGCGAACACCGGGGAGCTGTTTTTT

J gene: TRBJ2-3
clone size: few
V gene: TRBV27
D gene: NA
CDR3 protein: CASAYTSTHNTQYF
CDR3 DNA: TGTGCCAGCGCGTATACTAGCACCCATAATACGCAGTATTTT

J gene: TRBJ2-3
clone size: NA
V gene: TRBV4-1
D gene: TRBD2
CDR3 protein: CASSQDKREGASTDTQYF
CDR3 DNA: TGCGCCAGCAGCCAAGATAAGCGGGAGGGAGCTAGCACAGATACGCAGTATTTT

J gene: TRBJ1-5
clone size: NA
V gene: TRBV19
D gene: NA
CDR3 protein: CASSIKGGGEQPQHF
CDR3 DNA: TGTGCCAGTAGTATAAAGGGGGGCGGGGAACAGCCCCAGCATTTT

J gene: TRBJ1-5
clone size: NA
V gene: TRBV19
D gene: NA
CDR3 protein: CASSIDRGHQPQHF
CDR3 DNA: TGTGCCAGTAGTATAGACAGGGGACATCAGCCCCAGCATTTT

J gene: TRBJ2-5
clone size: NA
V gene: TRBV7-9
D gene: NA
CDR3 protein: CASSLYKEETQYF
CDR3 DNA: TGTGCCAGCAGCTTATACAAAGAAGAGACCCAGTACTTC

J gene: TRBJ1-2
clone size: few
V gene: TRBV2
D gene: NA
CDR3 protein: CASSPLLHGYTF
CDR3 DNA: TGTGCCAGCAGCCCCCTTTTGCATGGCTACACCTTC

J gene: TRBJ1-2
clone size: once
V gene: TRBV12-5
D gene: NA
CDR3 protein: CASAPGGLAYGYTF
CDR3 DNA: TGTGCTAGTGCCCCGGGGGGATTGGCGTATGGCTACACCTTC

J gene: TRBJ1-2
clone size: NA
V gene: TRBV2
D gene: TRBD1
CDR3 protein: CASRGTGGYYGYTF
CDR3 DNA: TGTGCCAGCAGAGGTACAGGGGGTTACTATGGCTACACCTTC

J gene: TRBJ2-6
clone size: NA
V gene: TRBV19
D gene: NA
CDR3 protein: CASRRDRSGANVLTF
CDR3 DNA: TGTGCCAGTAGAAGAGACAGATCTGGGGCCAACGTCCTGACTTTC

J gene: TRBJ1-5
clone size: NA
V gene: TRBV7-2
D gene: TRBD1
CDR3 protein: CASSAEGAGNQPQHF
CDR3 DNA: TGTGCCAGCAGCGCCGAGGGGGCAGGCAATCAGCCCCAGCATTTT

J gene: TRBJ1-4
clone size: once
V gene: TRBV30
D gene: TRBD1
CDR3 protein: CAWSRGPNEKLFF
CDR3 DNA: TGTGCCTGGTCAAGGGGGCCTAATGAAAAACTGTTTTTT

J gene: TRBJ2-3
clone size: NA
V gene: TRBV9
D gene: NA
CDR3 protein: CASSGRGDTQYF
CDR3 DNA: TGTGCCAGCAGCGGCCGGGGGGATACGCAGTATTTT

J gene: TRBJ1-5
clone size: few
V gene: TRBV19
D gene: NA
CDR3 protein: CASSMADDGQPQHF
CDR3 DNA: TGTGCCAGTAGTATGGCCGATGATGGACAGCCCCAGCATTTT

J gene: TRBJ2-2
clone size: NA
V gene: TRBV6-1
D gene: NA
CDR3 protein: CASAGSGELFF
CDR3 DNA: TGTGCCAGTGCAGGGTCCGGGGAGCTGTTTTTT

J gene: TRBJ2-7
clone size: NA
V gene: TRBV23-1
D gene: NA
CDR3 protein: CASSPQDMPSYEQYF
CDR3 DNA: TGCGCCAGCAGCCCCCAGGACATGCCCTCCTACGAGCAGTACTTC

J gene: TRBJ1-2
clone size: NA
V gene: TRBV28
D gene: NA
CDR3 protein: CASSSPALGYTF
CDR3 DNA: TGTGCCAGCAGTTCACCCGCCCTTGGCTACACCTTC

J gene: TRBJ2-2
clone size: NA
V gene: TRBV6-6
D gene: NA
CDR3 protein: CASSPHPHNPGELFF
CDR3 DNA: TGTGCCAGCAGCCCTCACCCCCACAATCCCGGGGAGCTGTTTTTT

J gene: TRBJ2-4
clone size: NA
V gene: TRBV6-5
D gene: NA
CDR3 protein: CASSYSRGIMDIQYF
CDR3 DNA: TGTGCCAGCAGTTACTCGAGGGGTATAATGGACATTCAGTACTTC

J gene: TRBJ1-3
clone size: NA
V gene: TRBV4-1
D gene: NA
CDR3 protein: CASSQVDRYNTIYF
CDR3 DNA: TGCGCCAGCAGCCAAGTTGACAGGTATAACACCATATATTTT

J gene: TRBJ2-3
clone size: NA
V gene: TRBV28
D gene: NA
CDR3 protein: CASSSRGVDTQYF
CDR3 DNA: TGTGCCAGCAGTTCCAGGGGGGTGGATACGCAGTATTTT

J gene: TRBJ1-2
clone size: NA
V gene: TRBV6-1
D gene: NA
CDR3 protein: CASSEITANYGYTF
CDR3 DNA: TGTGCCAGCAGTGAAATCACAGCTAACTATGGCTACACCTTC

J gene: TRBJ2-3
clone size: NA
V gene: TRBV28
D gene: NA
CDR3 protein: CASSLRSRATDTQYF
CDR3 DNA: TGTGCCAGCAGTTTGAGATCCAGGGCCACAGATACGCAGTATTTT

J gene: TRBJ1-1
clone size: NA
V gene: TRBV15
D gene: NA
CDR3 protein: CATSRGNLRSMNTEAFF
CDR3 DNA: TGTGCCACCAGCAGAGGAAACCTCAGAAGCATGAACACTGAAGCTTTCTTT

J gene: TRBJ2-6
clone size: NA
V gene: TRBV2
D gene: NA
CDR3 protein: CASGVRGAGANVLTF
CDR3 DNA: TGTGCCAGCGGAGTTCGAGGGGCTGGGGCCAACGTCCTGACTTTC

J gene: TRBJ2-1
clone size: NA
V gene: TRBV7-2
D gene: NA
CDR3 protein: CASSSGRTGNEQFF
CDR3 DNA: TGTGCCAGCAGCTCCGGACGGACCGGAAATGAGCAGTTCTTC

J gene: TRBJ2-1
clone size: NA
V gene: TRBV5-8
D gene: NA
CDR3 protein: CASSTRGLTSSYNEQFF
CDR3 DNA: TGTGCCAGCAGCACCCGGGGGCTGACCAGCTCCTACAATGAGCAGTTCTTC

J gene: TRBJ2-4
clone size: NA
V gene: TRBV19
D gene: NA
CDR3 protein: CASSPPQLAKNIQYF
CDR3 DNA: TGTGCCAGTAGTCCTCCGCAACTAGCCAAAAACATTCAGTACTTC

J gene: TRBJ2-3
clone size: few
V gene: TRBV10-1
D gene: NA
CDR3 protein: CASSERVPDTQYF
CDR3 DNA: TGCGCCAGCAGTGAAAGGGTCCCAGATACGCAGTATTTT

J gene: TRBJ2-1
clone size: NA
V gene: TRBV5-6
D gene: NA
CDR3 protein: CASSPDLADDNEQFF
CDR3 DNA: TGTGCCAGCAGCCCCGATCTAGCTGACGACAATGAGCAGTTCTTC

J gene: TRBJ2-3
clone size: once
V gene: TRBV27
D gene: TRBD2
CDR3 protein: CASSSLGSGRAGDTQYF
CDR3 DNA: TGTGCCAGCAGTTCCCTAGGTAGCGGGAGGGCCGGGGATACGCAGTATTTT

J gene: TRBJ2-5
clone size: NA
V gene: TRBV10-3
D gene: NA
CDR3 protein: CAIGGTGETQYF
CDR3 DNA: TGTGCCATCGGGGGGACCGGGGAGACCCAGTACTTC

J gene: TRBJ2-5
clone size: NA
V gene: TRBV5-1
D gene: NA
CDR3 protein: CATKYLGTQETQYF
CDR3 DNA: TGCGCCACCAAATACCTCGGGACCCAAGAGACCCAGTACTTC

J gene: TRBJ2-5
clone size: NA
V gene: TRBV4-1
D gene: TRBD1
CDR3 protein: CASSHQGQGKGSQETQYF
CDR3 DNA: TGCGCCAGCAGCCATCAGGGACAGGGGAAAGGGTCACAAGAGACCCAGTACTTC

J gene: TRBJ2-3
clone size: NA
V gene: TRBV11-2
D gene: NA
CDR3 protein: CASSLDLGRGADTQYF
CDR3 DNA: TGTGCCAGCAGCTTAGATCTTGGCAGGGGAGCAGATACGCAGTATTTT

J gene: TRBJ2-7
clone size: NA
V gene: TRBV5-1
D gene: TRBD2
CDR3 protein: CASSPFAGLAGNEQYF
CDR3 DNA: TGCGCCAGCAGCCCCTTCGCGGGACTAGCGGGAAACGAGCAGTACTTC

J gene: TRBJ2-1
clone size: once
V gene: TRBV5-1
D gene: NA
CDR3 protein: CASSLIGGANNEQFF
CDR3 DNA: TGCGCCAGCAGCTTGATAGGGGGAGCCAACAATGAGCAGTTCTTC

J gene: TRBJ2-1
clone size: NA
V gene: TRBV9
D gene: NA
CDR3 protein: CASSGSSYNEQFF
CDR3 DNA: TGTGCCAGCAGCGGGAGCTCCTACAATGAGCAGTTCTTC

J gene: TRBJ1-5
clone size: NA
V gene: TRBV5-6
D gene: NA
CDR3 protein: CASSLVEGQPQHF
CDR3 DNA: TGTGCCAGCAGCTTGGTGGAGGGTCAGCCCCAGCATTTT

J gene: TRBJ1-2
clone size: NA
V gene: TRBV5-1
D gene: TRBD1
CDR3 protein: CASSTGTGPEGYTF
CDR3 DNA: TGCGCCAGCAGCACCGGGACAGGACCTGAGGGCTACACCTTC

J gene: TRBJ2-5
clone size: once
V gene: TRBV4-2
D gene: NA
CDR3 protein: CASSGGLEETQYF
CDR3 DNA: TGTGCCAGCAGCGGAGGCCTCGAAGAGACCCAGTACTTC

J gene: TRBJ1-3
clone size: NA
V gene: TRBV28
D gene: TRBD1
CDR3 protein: CASSSLTGSFRNTIYF
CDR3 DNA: TGTGCCAGCAGTTCCCTGACAGGGTCCTTCCGGAACACCATATATTTT

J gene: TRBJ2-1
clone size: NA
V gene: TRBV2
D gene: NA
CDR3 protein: CASGAVAVYNEQFF
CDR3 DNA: TGTGCCAGCGGAGCGGTAGCTGTTTACAATGAGCAGTTCTTC

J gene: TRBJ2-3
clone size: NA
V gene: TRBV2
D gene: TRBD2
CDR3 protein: CASRQGTSRTSTDTQYF
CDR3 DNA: TGTGCCAGCCGCCAAGGGACTAGCAGAACTAGCACAGATACGCAGTATTTT

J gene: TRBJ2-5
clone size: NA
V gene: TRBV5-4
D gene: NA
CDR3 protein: CASSTKDFQETQYF
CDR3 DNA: TGTGCCAGCAGCACAAAGGACTTTCAAGAGACCCAGTACTTC

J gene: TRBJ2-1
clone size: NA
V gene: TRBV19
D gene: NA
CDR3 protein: CASSMTPRRAYNEQFF
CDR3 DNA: TGTGCCAGTAGTATGACACCAAGGAGGGCCTACAATGAGCAGTTCTTC

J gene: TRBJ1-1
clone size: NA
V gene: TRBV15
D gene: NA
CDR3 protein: CATSRDGPVEAFF
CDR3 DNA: TGTGCCACCAGCAGAGATGGCCCGGTTGAAGCTTTCTTT

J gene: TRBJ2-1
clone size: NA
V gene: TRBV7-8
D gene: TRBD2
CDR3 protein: CASSLRAGASEQFF
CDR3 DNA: TGTGCCAGCAGCTTACGAGCGGGAGCCAGTGAGCAGTTCTTC